This T cell receptor (beta chain) was sequenced in a study of blood T cell repertoires in COVID-19. Sequencing was performed with immunoSEQ multiplex PCR; in TCRdb, only in-frame clones are kept and a portion is missing. The data hold about 170,000 clones, with roughly 90% observed a single time. Germline CDR1 is SNHLY and CDR2 is FYNNEI. This CDR3 has 17 amino acids. Trimming cost V 10 bases and J 3 bases; bases outside gene matches: 11. The receptor's source is a woman between 55 and 75 years old with COVID-19, enrolled during active disease. The chain has TRBV2 and TRBJ2-3; 15 bases match TRBD2. The specimen sequenced was peripheral blood. The CDR3 sequence: CANSAGLAGGGTDTQYF. The CDR3, as DNA: TGTGCCAACTCTGCGGGACTAGCGGGAGGTGGGACAGATACGCAGTATTTT.